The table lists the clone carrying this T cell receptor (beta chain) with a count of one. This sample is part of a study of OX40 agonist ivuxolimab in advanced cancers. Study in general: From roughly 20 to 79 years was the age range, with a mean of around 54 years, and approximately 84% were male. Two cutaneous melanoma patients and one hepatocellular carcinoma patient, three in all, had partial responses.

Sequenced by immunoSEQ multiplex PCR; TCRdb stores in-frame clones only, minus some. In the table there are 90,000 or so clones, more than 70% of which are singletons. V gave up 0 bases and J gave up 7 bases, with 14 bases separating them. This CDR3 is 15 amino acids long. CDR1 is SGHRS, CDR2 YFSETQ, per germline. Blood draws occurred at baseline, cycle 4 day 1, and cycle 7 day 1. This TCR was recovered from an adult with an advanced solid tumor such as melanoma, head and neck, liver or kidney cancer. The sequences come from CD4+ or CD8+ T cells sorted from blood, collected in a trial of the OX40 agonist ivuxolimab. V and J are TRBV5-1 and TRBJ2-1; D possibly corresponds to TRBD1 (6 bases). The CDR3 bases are TGCGCCAGCAGCTTGGCCCCCATACAGGGAAATGAGCAGTTCTTC. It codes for CASSLAPIQGNEQFF.